These 32 T cell receptor beta chains came from one sample sequenced in a study of graft-versus-host responses after intestinal transplantation. The antigens for these receptors are not known. Profiling relied on immunoSEQ multiplex PCR, and the TCRdb table lists in-frame clones only, not all of them. There are about 130,000 clones in the sample; around nine tenths occur only once, and 0.16% lies in the top ten. Material: unstimulated CD4+ T cells sorted from spleen or lymph node cells, obtained before intestinal transplant. Receptors were obtained from a human donor who received an intestinal transplant.

The gene calls are TRBV11-2 and TRBJ1-1; D is undetermined. Trimming cost V 1 base and J 6 bases, with 9 bases left between them. CDR1 is SGHAT, CDR2 FQNNGV, per germline. The CDR3 consists of 13 residues. CDR3 sequence reads: CASSLGVGAEAFF. CDR3 nucleotide sequence: TGTGCCAGCAGCTTAGGCGTCGGAGCTGAAGCTTTCTTT.

The V gene is TRBV10-2, the J gene TRBJ1-2; TRBD1 might be the D (5 bases). CDR1 WSHSY and CDR2 SAAADI come from the germline V gene. Trimming stripped 3 bases from V and 8 bases from J, with 10 bases between. This CDR3 is built from 12 residues. CDR3 sequence (DNA): TGCGCCAGCAGTGAAAACAGGTCCGGCTACACCTTC. This codes for CASSENRSGYTF.

This clone was seen only once. The chain joins TRBV2 to TRBJ2-3; no clear D gene. The germline CDR1 and CDR2 sequences are SNHLY and FYNNEI. The CDR3 length is 14 residues. V gave up 2 bases and J gave up 7 bases, with 13 bases separating them. CDR3 sequence: CASSEFPPLYTQYF. CDR3 sequence (DNA): TGTGCCAGCAGTGAATTCCCTCCCCTGTATACGCAGTATTTT.

The rearrangement uses TRBV6-5 and TRBJ2-5; D call uncertain. There are 11 residues in the CDR3. The ends were cut back, 5 bases at V and 5 bases at J, with 6 bases in the middle. Looked up from germline, CDR1 is MNHEY and CDR2 is SVGAGI. CDR3 DNA sequence: TGTGCCAGCAGTCCCTGGGAGACCCAGTACTTC. This sequence encodes CASSPWETQYF.

V is TRBV6-4 and J is TRBJ1-2; D might be TRBD1 (5 bases). CDR3 length: 15 residues. The germline gives CDR1 MRHNA, CDR2 SNTAGT. V lost 0 bases and J 5 bases, leaving 13 bases between the germline ends. DNA for the CDR3: TGTGCCAGCAGTGACTCGACAGACGCACCGTATGGCTACACCTTC. Its protein product is CASSDSTDAPYGYTF.

The genes are TRBV6-5 and TRBJ1-2; TRBD1 might be the D (6 bases). The CDR3 has 14 amino acids. Trimming stripped 2 bases from V and 4 bases from J, with 11 bases between. The V gene's germline CDR1 is MNHEY and CDR2 SVGAGI. Written as DNA, the CDR3 is TGTGCCAGCAGTTACACCGGGGACATCTATGGCTACACCTTC. It encodes CASSYTGDIYGYTF.

The CDR3 region has the DNA TGTGCCAGCAGCTCCCACTACGAGCAGTACTTC. Its protein is CASSSHYEQYF. The J gene is TRBJ2-7, the V gene TRBV11-3, with no clear D. The CDR3 is made up of 11 amino acids. Trimming left V 4 bases short and J 3 bases short, with 4 bases between. Germline V lookup: CDR1 SGHNT, CDR2 YENEEA.

The chain carries TRBV15 and TRBJ2-1; 10 nucleotides match TRBD2. Trimming took 0 bases from V and 10 from J; bases not matched to a gene: 6. The CDR3 is 15 residues long. Germline V gene data show CDR1 as LNHNV and CDR2 as YYDKDF (reference sequence). DNA for the CDR3: TGTGCCACCAGCAGAGACGCAGCGGGGGGGCGGGAGCAGTTCTTC. Its protein is CATSRDAAGGREQFF.

V and J are TRBV6-1 and TRBJ2-3, with D perhaps assigned TRBD1 or TRBD2 (6 bases each). The CDR3 is 15 residues long. Trimming took 10 bases from V and 2 from J, leaving 19 bases between them. Germline CDR1 is MNHNS and CDR2 is SASEGT. CDR3 DNA: TGTGCCACCGGGTTAAGGGGGGTAAACACAGATACGCAGTATTTT. This codes for CATGLRGVNTDTQYF.

The V gene is TRBV11-2, the J gene TRBJ2-2, with TRBD1 matching 8 bases. CDR3 size: 14 residues. CDR1 is SGHAT, CDR2 FQNNGV, per germline. The junction had 6 bases not matched to a gene; V was cut back by 6 bases and J by 6 bases. CDR3 sequence: CASRGQGNAGELFF. The CDR3 DNA reads as TGTGCCAGCAGAGGACAGGGAAATGCCGGGGAGCTGTTTTTT.

The chain carries TRBV4-1 and TRBJ1-6; no clear D gene. Trimming took off 4 bases at V and 0 bases at J, with 13 bases between the two ends. Germline-derived CDR1 and CDR2 are MGHRA and YSYEKL. The CDR3 loop spans 17 amino acids. CDR3 sequence reads: CASSLETSSSYNSPLHF. CDR3 DNA: TGCGCCAGCAGCCTAGAAACGTCGAGCTCCTATAATTCACCCCTCCACTTT.

This clone has just a few counts. The rearrangement uses TRBV6-6 and TRBJ1-2; the D gene is possibly TRBD1 (6 bases). The CDR3 totals 12 residues. V was cut by 6 bases and J by 3 bases, with 8 bases left in between. The germline CDR1 and CDR2 sequences are MNHNY and SVGAGI (reference sequence). This CDR3 is CASSRQDYGYTF. CDR3 sequence (DNA): TGTGCCAGCAGCCGACAGGACTATGGCTACACCTTC.

CDR3 amino acids: CASSRGPANYGYTF. The CDR3 nucleotides read TGTGCCAGCAGCAGGGGGCCAGCTAACTATGGCTACACCTTC. This chain connects TRBV27 to TRBJ1-2; 8 bases map to TRBD1. Germline V gene lookup returns CDR1 MNHEY and CDR2 SMNVEV (reference sequence). The CDR3 is made up of 14 amino acids. V shed 6 bases, J shed 0 bases, and the junction held 3 bases outside the gene matches.

The gene calls are TRBV5-1 and TRBJ1-2; a possible D gene is TRBD1 (6 bases). This CDR3 contains 15 residues. CDR1 and CDR2 (germline): SGHRS, YFSETQ. Trimming took off 4 bases at V and 5 bases at J, with 18 bases between the two ends. This CDR3 is CASSLGGQQLYGYTF. For the CDR3, the DNA is TGCGCCAGCAGCCTCGGCGGACAGCAGCTTTATGGCTACACCTTC.

This clone is a singleton in its sample. The chain links TRBV5-1 to TRBJ1-2; no reliable D call. The germline CDR1 and CDR2 sequences are SGHRS and YFSETQ. The germline V and J ends were trimmed by 1 base and 6 bases, with 7 bases remaining between them. CDR3 size: 12 residues. CDR3 sequence: CASSLSGDGYTF. The DNA of the CDR3 is TGCGCCAGCAGCTTGTCCGGCGATGGCTACACCTTC.

The rearrangement uses TRBV27 and TRBJ2-7; D call uncertain. In germline, CDR1 is MNHEY, CDR2 SMNVEV (reference sequence). The CDR3 loop spans 16 amino acids. Trimming cost V 5 bases and J 1 base, with 18 bases left between them. The chain's CDR3 is CASSPSGRVFSYEQYF. As DNA, the CDR3 is TGTGCCAGCAGTCCCTCCGGAAGGGTTTTTTCCTACGAGCAGTACTTC.

V is TRBV6-6 and J is TRBJ2-1, with a possible D match to TRBD2 (6 bases). This CDR3 contains 13 residues. Between the trimmed V and J ends, which lost 4 bases and 7 bases, there was a span of 11 bases. Germline CDR1 reads MNHNY; CDR2 reads SVGAGI (reference sequence). This CDR3 is CASSSRGHNEQFF. In nucleotides, the CDR3 is TGTGCCAGCAGTTCGCGGGGTCATAATGAGCAGTTCTTC.

The V gene is TRBV6-5, the J gene TRBJ2-7; D not resolved. Between the trimmed V and J ends, which lost 6 bases and 3 bases, there was a span of 6 bases. Germline V CDR1 and CDR2: MNHEY, SVGAGI. This CDR3 region has 11 residues. This CDR3 is CASRDRYEQYF. For the CDR3, the DNA is TGTGCCAGCAGGGACCGCTACGAGCAGTACTTC.

This chain joins TRBV2 and TRBJ1-1; no clear D gene. V was shortened by 1 base and J by 10 bases, with 7 bases between the two germline ends. Looked up from germline, CDR1 is SNHLY and CDR2 is FYNNEI. The CDR3 is 11 residues long. CDR3 sequence: CASSEGWRAFF. For the CDR3, the DNA is TGTGCCAGCAGTGAAGGTTGGAGAGCTTTCTTT. Complete variable domain (other parts from reference TRBV2 and TRBJ1-1): EPEVTQTPSHQVTQMGQEVILRCVPISNHLYFYWYRQILGQKVEFLVSFYNNEISEKSEIFDDQFSVERPDGSNFTLKIRSTKLEDSAMYFCASSEGWRAFFGQGTRLTVV.

The chain joins TRBV27 to TRBJ2-2; D gene ambiguous. Germline-derived CDR1 and CDR2 are MNHEY and SMNVEV (reference sequence). CDR3 length equals 15 residues. The germline V and J ends were trimmed by 1 base and 4 bases, with 10 bases remaining between them. The CDR3 region is CASSLLGSSTGELFF. The CDR3 DNA follows: TGTGCCAGCAGTTTATTGGGCAGCTCCACCGGGGAGCTGTTTTTT.

The gene calls are TRBV21-1 and TRBJ2-5; TRBD2, the table's D call, was not compared with the DNA. TRBV21-1 is marked as a pseudogene. CDR3 length: 14 amino acids. The CDR3 region is CASSKAGGNETQYF. The CDR3 DNA reads as TGTGCCAGCAGCAAAGCGGGGGGGAACGAGACCCAGTACTTC.

The V and J genes are TRBV19 and TRBJ1-2; the match to TRBD1 covers 9 bases. J was trimmed by 6 bases and V by 7 bases; bases with no gene match: 9. The CDR3 covers 14 residues. Germline values: CDR1 LNHDA, CDR2 SQIVND (reference sequence). The CDR3 DNA reads TGTGCCAGTATCAACCGGGACAGGGAACATGGCTACACCTTC. Residues: CASINRDREHGYTF.

Concerning this clone: Its ends do not fully match the called genes, so a read error is possible. V and J are TRBV6-1 and TRBJ1-1; unclear D gene. Germline values: CDR1 MNHNS, CDR2 SASEGT. The CDR3 covers 15 residues. CDR3 sequence: CASSEIGRVNTEALF. CDR3 nucleotide sequence: TGTGCCAGCAGCGAAATAGGGAGGGTGAACACTGAAGCTCTCTTT.

The chain uses TRBV6-4 and TRBJ2-1; maybe TRBD2 (5 bases). Trimming took 1 base from V and 9 from J, leaving 13 bases between them. The length of the CDR3 is 14 residues. Germline CDR1 MRHNA, CDR2 SNTAGT. The CDR3: CASSDFEGVGEQFF. DNA for the CDR3: TGTGCCAGCAGTGACTTCGAGGGTGTGGGTGAGCAGTTCTTC.

The rearrangement links TRBV9 to TRBJ2-5; TRBD2 is a possible D gene (5 bases). Trimming shortened V by 1 base and J by 2 bases, and 12 bases separated the two germline ends. This CDR3 has 15 amino acids. CDR1 is SGDLS and CDR2 is YYNGEE in the germline V gene. CDR3 loop: CASSVQKTGQETQYF. The DNA of the CDR3 is TGTGCCAGCAGCGTACAAAAAACGGGGCAAGAGACCCAGTACTTC.

This sequence joins TRBV5-4 and TRBJ2-5, with D tentatively TRBD2 (6 bases). The length of the CDR3 is 14 residues. V was clipped by 7 bases and J by 0 bases, with 13 bases between them. Germline CDR1 and CDR2: SGHNT and YYREEE (reference sequence). CDR3 loop: CASARDLDQETQYF. CDR3 DNA sequence: TGTGCCAGCGCCCGGGACTTAGACCAAGAGACCCAGTACTTC.

This clone was counted between two and nine times. V is TRBV7-3 and J is TRBJ1-6; TRBD1 aligns across 9 bases. CDR1 is SGHTA, CDR2 FQGTGA, per germline. The J segment lost 8 bases and the V segment lost 3 bases, leaving 8 bases of the junction unmatched. This CDR3 region has 16 residues. The CDR3 loop is CASSFSTGGSDSPLHF. The CDR3 region has the DNA TGTGCCAGCAGCTTTAGTACAGGGGGCTCGGATTCACCCCTCCACTTT.

The chain joins TRBV5-6 to TRBJ2-3; 9 nucleotides line up with TRBD2. Germline V gene lookup returns CDR1 SGHDT and CDR2 YYEEEE. The ends lost 0 bases at V and 7 bases at J; junction bases unmatched: 3. CDR3 length: 14 residues. The CDR3 DNA follows: TGTGCCAGCAGCTTGGCTAGCGGGGTAAATACGCAGTATTTT. Translated: CASSLASGVNTQYF.

V is TRBV6-5 and J is TRBJ1-1; no firm D call. V was cut by 3 bases and J by 3 bases, with 8 bases left in between. The CDR3 covers 13 residues. Germline V lookup: CDR1 MNHEY, CDR2 SVGAGI. CDR3: CASSYTADTEAFF. The CDR3 DNA sequence: TGTGCCAGCAGTTATACAGCGGACACTGAAGCTTTCTTT.

The V and J genes are TRBV7-9 and TRBJ1-1; unclear D gene. V was pared by 1 base and J by 0 bases, with 6 bases between. The germline gives CDR1 SEHNR, CDR2 FQNEAQ (reference sequence). The length of the CDR3 is 14 residues. In DNA, the CDR3 is TGTGCCAGCAGCTTAGTGCCGGTGAACACTGAAGCTTTCTTT. This sequence encodes CASSLVPVNTEAFF.

This clone was found once. This chain joins TRBV6-6 and TRBJ1-4; D might be TRBD1 (5 bases). V lost 4 bases to trimming and J lost 10 bases, with 10 bases between them. This CDR3 comprises 12 residues. CDR1 and CDR2 (germline): MNHNY, SVGAGI (reference sequence). The CDR3, as DNA: TGTGCCAGCAGTTCGCAAGGGGCAAAACTGTTTTTT. Encoded protein: CASSSQGAKLFF.

V and J are TRBV18 and TRBJ1-6; the match to TRBD1 covers 7 bases. Germline lookup yields CDR1 KGHSH and CDR2 LQKENI. After removal of 6 bases from V and 5 bases from J, the junction contained 4 bases not matched to a gene. The CDR3 is 14 amino acids. The CDR3 coding sequence is TGTGCCAGCTCGCGGGACAGAAATAATTCACCCCTCCACTTT. It is translated as CASSRDRNNSPLHF.